Sequencing of this T cell receptor (beta chain) was carried out in a study of blood T cells in healthy people across ages. Whole-study findings and limits: Greater diversity and more naive CD4+ cells were seen in long-lived donors than in aged donors.

A second about 7 to 11 cycle PCR used barcoded and J-beta primers. Each CDR3 protein gets one entry after TCRdb re-called the 5' RACE reads with MiXCR. The top ten clones hold approximately 10% of a sample with roughly 1.7 million distinct CDR3 sequences, roughly 30% of them seen once. The authors isolated at least 6 million PBMCs per sample. In the case of this clonotype: Its target is unknown.

The receptor's source is a woman aged 25 to 39 in good health. The sample consisted of blood.

The CDR3, as DNA: TGTGCCAGCAGCTCGAAGCCAGGAGGTACGCAGTATTTT. Its translation: CASSSKPGGTQYF. The chain links TRBV11-1 to TRBJ2-3; D is perhaps TRBD2 (5 bases). The length of the CDR3 is 13 residues. Germline V gene data show CDR1 as SGHAT and CDR2 as FQDESV (reference sequence). V lost 4 bases to trimming and J lost 8 bases, with 13 bases between them.